The 20 T cell receptor beta chains in this list originate from one sample, sequenced in a study of cytomegalovirus exposure and HLA in healthy donors. The primer mix had 60 Vbeta and 13 Jbeta primers. Data came from immunoSEQ multiplex PCR; TCRdb stores just in-frame clones and leaves some out. In the table there are 100,000 or so clones, approximately 70% of which are singletons. Sequenced input: PBMCs. These TCRs come from a woman between 18 and 29 years old in good health and CMV-seropositive.

This chain joins TRBV29-1 and TRBJ1-2, with D hard to call. Germline V lookup: CDR1 SQVTM, CDR2 ANQGSEA. The V gene lost 4 bases and the J gene lost 5 bases, with 11 bases spanning the gap. This CDR3 region has 12 residues. CDR3 amino acids: CSVGASEYGYTF. CDR3 nucleotide sequence: TGCAGCGTTGGAGCTAGCGAATATGGCTACACCTTC.

The genes are TRBV2 and TRBJ2-7; D may be TRBD2 (6 bases). From germline, CDR1 is SNHLY and CDR2 FYNNEI. The CDR3 is made up of 15 amino acids. The V and J ends lost 3 bases and 7 bases respectively, with 19 bases between them. CDR3 region: CASSEFGGAGGEQYF. The CDR3 bases are TGTGCCAGCAGTGAGTTTGGAGGGGCTGGAGGAGAGCAGTACTTC.

This clone was found a few times. This chain joins TRBV6-1 and TRBJ2-3, with 13 bases aligning to TRBD2. The trim removed 5 bases at V and 3 bases at J, leaving 2 bases unmatched. The germline gives CDR1 MNHNS, CDR2 SASEGT. The CDR3 length is 15 residues. Here the CDR3 DNA reads TGTGCCAGCAGTTGGGGACTAGCGGGAACAGATACGCAGTATTTT. It yields the protein CASSWGLAGTDTQYF.

The chain employs TRBV30 and TRBJ2-7; D is perhaps TRBD1 (6 bases). The V gene lost 2 bases and the J gene lost 0 bases, with 14 bases spanning the gap. The germline V gene encodes CDR1 GTSNPN and CDR2 SVGIG (reference sequence). CDR3 length: 15 residues. CDR3 sequence: CAWSQGLPLSYEQYF. In DNA form, the CDR3 reads TGTGCCTGGAGTCAGGGGCTACCTCTCTCCTACGAGCAGTACTTC.

This clone was counted a few times. V and J are TRBV28 and TRBJ1-5, with D perhaps matching TRBD1 (6 bases). Germline V gene sequence: CDR1 MDHEN, CDR2 SYDVKM. The V end lost 7 bases, the J end lost 5 bases, and 15 bases lay between the germline ends. There are 14 residues in the CDR3. The CDR3 reads CASTEGQPYQPQHF. CDR3 DNA: TGTGCCAGCACGGAAGGACAGCCTTATCAGCCCCAGCATTTT.

This chain links TRBV7-9 with TRBJ2-2; D gene ambiguous. The CDR3 is 15 amino acids. Trimming shortened V by 3 bases and J by 7 bases, and 15 bases separated the two germline ends. Germline-derived CDR1 and CDR2 are SEHNR and FQNEAQ (reference sequence). The CDR3 nucleotides read TGTGCCAGCAGCTTGGAGCTTGGGTTCGACGGGGAGCTGTTTTTT. It yields the protein CASSLELGFDGELFF.

The chain is built from TRBV11-2 and TRBJ1-5; TRBD1 might be the D (6 bases). The germline V gene encodes CDR1 SGHAT and CDR2 FQNNGV. The CDR3 covers 17 residues. Trimming stripped 4 bases from V and 0 bases from J, with 16 bases between. The CDR3 DNA follows: TGTGCCAGCAGCTCTTTGACAGGCCCTTTTAGCAATCAGCCCCAGCATTTT. It is translated as CASSSLTGPFSNQPQHF.

The chain is built from TRBV6-6 and TRBJ2-7, with D perhaps TRBD1 (5 bases). The V end was cut by 5 bases, the J end by 0 bases, with 8 bases between. The CDR3 has 13 residues. CDR1 is MNHNY, CDR2 SVGAGI, per germline (reference sequence). The CDR3 region is CASSPQGSYEQYF. In DNA form, the CDR3 reads TGTGCCAGCAGTCCCCAGGGCTCCTACGAGCAGTACTTC.

This clone was detected once. This chain links TRBV29-1 with TRBJ2-3; no definite D call. The V and J ends lost 4 bases and 6 bases respectively, with 14 bases between them. The germline CDR1 and CDR2 sequences are SQVTM and ANQGSEA. This CDR3 has 13 amino acids. CDR3 coding DNA: TGCAGCGTTGCTCGCTTGGTCGGGGATACGCAGTATTTT. It encodes CSVARLVGDTQYF.

The V call is TRBV2, the J call TRBJ2-3; 8 bases are shared with TRBD2. Germline V gives CDR1 SNHLY, CDR2 FYNNEI. The trim removed 5 bases at V and 5 bases at J, leaving 3 bases unmatched. CDR3 size: 13 residues. The CDR3 protein is CASSSGREDTQYF. The CDR3 DNA is TGTGCCAGCAGTAGCGGGAGAGAAGATACGCAGTATTTT.

As to this clone: Other DNA sequences in the same sample also yield this CDR3. The chain joins TRBV28 to TRBJ1-2; the match to TRBD1 covers 9 bases. The V segment lost 4 bases and the J segment 3 bases; nucleotides outside the gene matches: 3. The V gene's germline CDR1 is MDHEN and CDR2 SYDVKM. The CDR3 contains 14 residues. In DNA, the CDR3 is TGTGCCAGCAGTTCGGGACAGGGAGACTATGGCTACACCTTC. Amino acid sequence: CASSSGQGDYGYTF.

In this sample, this clone turned up a few times. This chain joins TRBV9 and TRBJ2-2, with D perhaps TRBD1 (5 bases). CDR3 length equals 16 residues. Germline V gene data show CDR1 as SGDLS and CDR2 as YYNGEE. The V gene lost 6 bases and the J gene lost 0 bases, with 15 bases spanning the gap. The DNA for the CDR3 is TGTGCCAGCAACCCCTGGGGCTCCACGAACACCGGGGAGCTGTTTTTT. It specifies CASNPWGSTNTGELFF.

The chain couples TRBV28 to TRBJ2-7; D not resolved. The germline CDR1 and CDR2 sequences are MDHEN and SYDVKM. This CDR3 comprises 11 residues. Between the trimmed V and J ends, which lost 8 bases and 3 bases, there was a span of 8 bases. For the CDR3, the DNA is TGTGCCAGCGGGCCCGACTACGAGCAGTACTTC. As protein: CASGPDYEQYF.

This clone has more than one count but fewer than ten. The chain carries TRBV2 and TRBJ2-1; 7 bases align to TRBD1. With 7 bases clipped from V and 7 bases from J, the junction kept 7 bases outside the gene matches. This CDR3 is built from 13 residues. CDR1 is SNHLY, CDR2 FYNNEI, per germline. Here the CDR3 reads CASTATGANEQFF. Written as DNA, the CDR3 is TGTGCCAGCACTGCAACAGGGGCGAATGAGCAGTTCTTC.

This clone occurred a few times. The rearrangement joins TRBV6-6 to TRBJ2-5; D perhaps matches TRBD2 (6 bases). The V and J ends lost 5 bases and 9 bases respectively, with 16 bases between them. Per the germline V gene, CDR1 is MNHNY and CDR2 is SVGAGI (reference sequence). This CDR3 has 13 amino acids. The CDR3 coding sequence is TGTGCCAGCAGTACGGGCAGCGGAGGGGCCCAGTACTTC. It specifies CASSTGSGGAQYF.

The gene calls are TRBV9 and TRBJ2-5; the D gene is possibly TRBD1 (6 bases). The CDR3 is made up of 16 amino acids. Germline lookup yields CDR1 SGDLS and CDR2 YYNGEE. V lost 0 bases, J lost 4 bases, and 16 bases lay in between. CDR3 region: CASSVAVAGAVETQYF. The CDR3 DNA is TGTGCCAGCAGCGTAGCTGTGGCAGGGGCCGTAGAGACCCAGTACTTC.

The chain couples TRBV6-5 to TRBJ2-1; TRBD2 agrees at 9 bases. Per the germline V gene, CDR1 is MNHEY and CDR2 is SVGAGI. V shed 2 bases and J 5 bases; nucleotides not matched to a gene: 7. The CDR3 is made up of 16 amino acids. CDR3 bases: TGTGCCAGCAGTTACGACACTAGCGGGTTTAACAATGAGCAGTTCTTC. As protein: CASSYDTSGFNNEQFF.

In this sample, this clone turned up a few times. This sequence joins TRBV13 and TRBJ2-1; TRBD1 matches 7 bases. CDR1 and CDR2 (germline): PRHDT, FYEKMQ (reference sequence). V dropped 2 bases and J dropped 5; count of bases not matched to a gene: 6. The CDR3 runs 15 residues. DNA for the CDR3: TGTGCCAGCAGCTTAAGTTGGACAGGAGACAATGAGCAGTTCTTC. This encodes CASSLSWTGDNEQFF.

This chain connects TRBV15 to TRBJ2-5; 7 bases line up with TRBD2. The CDR3 consists of 12 residues. Germline V CDR1 and CDR2: LNHNV, YYDKDF (reference sequence). The trim removed 9 bases at V and 1 base at J, leaving 2 bases unmatched. The CDR3 region is CATGGGQETQYF. CDR3 nucleotides: TGTGCCACTGGGGGGGGCCAAGAGACCCAGTACTTC.

This chain connects TRBV28 to TRBJ1-2; 7 bases fit TRBD1. From germline, CDR1 is MDHEN and CDR2 SYDVKM. This CDR3 contains 12 residues. The trim removed 6 bases at V and 7 bases at J, leaving 5 bases unmatched. CDR3 coding DNA: TGTGCCAGCAGGAGACAGGGTGGTGGCTACACCTTC. Translating gives CASRRQGGGYTF.